The T cell receptor beta chain under discussion was sequenced for a study of shared clonotypes between healthy human individuals. Study at large: CD8 memory received one plate per donor, CD8 naive two, CD4 memory three and CD4 naive three. Study outcomes and limitations: Sharing across four donors was highest in naive CD4 (approximately 5%) and lowest in memory CD8 (around 0.4%).

On this clone itself: Its antigen is as yet unknown.

Germline V gene lookup returns CDR1 SGHRS and CDR2 YFSETQ. The CDR3 spans 15 residues. Trimming stripped 4 bases from V and 1 base from J, with 14 bases between. Some clones are missing from TCRdb's copy, which holds only in-frame ones; the method was immunoSEQ multiplex PCR. The data hold 600,000 or so clones, with more than 95% observed a single time. Naive-designated CD8 cells lacked CD45RO, were positively enriched for CCR7, and omitted terminally differentiated effector memory CD45RA+ cells. The chain recombines TRBV5-1 with TRBJ2-5; tentatively, D is TRBD2 (6 bases). The specimen sequenced was naive CD8+ T cells sorted from blood. The sequence was collected from a man aged 30 to 45 in good health. Here the CDR3 DNA reads TGCGCCAGCAGCGCGTTCGGAGGGGCCCAAGAGACCCAGTACTTC. Protein: CASSAFGGAQETQYF.